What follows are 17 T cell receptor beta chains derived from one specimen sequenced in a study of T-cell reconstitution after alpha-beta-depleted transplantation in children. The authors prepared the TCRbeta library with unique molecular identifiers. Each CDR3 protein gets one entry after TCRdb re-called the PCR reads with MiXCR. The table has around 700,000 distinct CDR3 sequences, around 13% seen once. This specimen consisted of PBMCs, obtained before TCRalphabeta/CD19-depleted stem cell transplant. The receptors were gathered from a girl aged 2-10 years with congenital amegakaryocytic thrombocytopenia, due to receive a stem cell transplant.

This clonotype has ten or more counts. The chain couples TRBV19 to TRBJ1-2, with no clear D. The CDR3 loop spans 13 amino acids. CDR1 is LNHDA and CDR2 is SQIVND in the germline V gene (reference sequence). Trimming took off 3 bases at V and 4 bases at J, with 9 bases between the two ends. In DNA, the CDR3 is TGTGCCAGTAGTATCGATGATCTCTATGGCTACACCTTC. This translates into CASSIDDLYGYTF.

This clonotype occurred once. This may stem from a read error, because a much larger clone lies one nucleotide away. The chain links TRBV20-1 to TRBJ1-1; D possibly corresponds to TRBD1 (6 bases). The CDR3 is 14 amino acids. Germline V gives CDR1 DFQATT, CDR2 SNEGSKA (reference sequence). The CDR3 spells CSARGRGRNTAAFF. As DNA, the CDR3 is TGCAGTGCTAGAGGTAGGGGGAGGAACACTGCAGCTTTCTTT.

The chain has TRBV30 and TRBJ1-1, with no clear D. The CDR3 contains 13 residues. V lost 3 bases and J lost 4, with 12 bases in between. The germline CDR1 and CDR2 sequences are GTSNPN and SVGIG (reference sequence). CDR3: CAWRPSDGTEAFF. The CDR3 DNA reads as TGTGCCTGGAGACCCTCGGATGGCACTGAAGCTTTCTTT.

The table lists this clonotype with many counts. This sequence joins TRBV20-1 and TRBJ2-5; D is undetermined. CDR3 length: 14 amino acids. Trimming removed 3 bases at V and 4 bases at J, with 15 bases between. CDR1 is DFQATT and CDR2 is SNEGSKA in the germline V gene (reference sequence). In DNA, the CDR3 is TGCAGTGCTAGTGCGGCTGTCCCGGGAGAGACCCAGTACTTC. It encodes CSASAAVPGETQYF.

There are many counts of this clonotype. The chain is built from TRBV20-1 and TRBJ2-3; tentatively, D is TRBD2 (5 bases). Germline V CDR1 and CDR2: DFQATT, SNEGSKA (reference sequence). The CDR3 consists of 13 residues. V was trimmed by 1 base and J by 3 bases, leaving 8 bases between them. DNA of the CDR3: TGCAGTGCTAGAGGGACTCGAACAGATACGCAGTATTTT. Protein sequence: CSARGTRTDTQYF.

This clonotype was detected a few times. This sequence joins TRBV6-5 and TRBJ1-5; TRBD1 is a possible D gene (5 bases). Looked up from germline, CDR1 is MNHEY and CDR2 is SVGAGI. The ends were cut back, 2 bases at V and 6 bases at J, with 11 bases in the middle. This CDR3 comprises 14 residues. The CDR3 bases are TGTGCCAGCAGTTACGGGGCTCCGAGTCAGCCCCAGCATTTT. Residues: CASSYGAPSQPQHF.

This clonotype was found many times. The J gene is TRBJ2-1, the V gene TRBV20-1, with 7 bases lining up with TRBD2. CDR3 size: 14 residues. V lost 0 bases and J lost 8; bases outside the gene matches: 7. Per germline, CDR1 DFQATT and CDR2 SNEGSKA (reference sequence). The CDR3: CSAREGWGGYEQFF. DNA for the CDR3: TGCAGTGCTAGAGAGGGGTGGGGAGGGTATGAGCAGTTCTTC.

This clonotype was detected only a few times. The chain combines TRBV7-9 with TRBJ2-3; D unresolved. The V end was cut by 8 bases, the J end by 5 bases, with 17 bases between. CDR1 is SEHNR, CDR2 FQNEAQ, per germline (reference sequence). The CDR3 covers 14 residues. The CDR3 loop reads CASRVGVTLDTQYF. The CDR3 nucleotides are TGTGCCAGCCGCGTTGGAGTAACGTTAGATACGCAGTATTTT. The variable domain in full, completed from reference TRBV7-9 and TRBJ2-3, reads DTGVSQNPRHKITKRGQNVTFRCDPISEHNRLYWYRQTLGQGPEFLTYFQNEAQLEKSRLLSDRFSAERPKGSFSTLEIQRTEQGDSAMYLCASRVGVTLDTQYFGPGTRLTVL.

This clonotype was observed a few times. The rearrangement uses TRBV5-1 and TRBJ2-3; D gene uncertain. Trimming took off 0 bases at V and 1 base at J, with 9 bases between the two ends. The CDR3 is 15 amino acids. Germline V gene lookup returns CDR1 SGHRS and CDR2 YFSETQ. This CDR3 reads CASSLGRSGTDTQYF. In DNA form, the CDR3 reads TGCGCCAGCAGCTTGGGACGTTCCGGCACAGATACGCAGTATTTT. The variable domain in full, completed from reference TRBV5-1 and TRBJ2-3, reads KAGVTQTPRYLIKTRGQQVTLSCSPISGHRSVSWYQQTPGQGLQFLFEYFSETQRNKGNFPGRFSGRQFSNSRSEMNVSTLELGDSALYLCASSLGRSGTDTQYFGPGTRLTVL.

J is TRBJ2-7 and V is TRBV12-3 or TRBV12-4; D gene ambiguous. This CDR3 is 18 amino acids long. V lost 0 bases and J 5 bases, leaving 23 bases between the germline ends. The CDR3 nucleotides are TGTGCCAGCAGTTTAGCATTATTGGGCACCGTGGTTGTAGACGAGCAGTACTTC. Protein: CASSLALLGTVVVDEQYF.

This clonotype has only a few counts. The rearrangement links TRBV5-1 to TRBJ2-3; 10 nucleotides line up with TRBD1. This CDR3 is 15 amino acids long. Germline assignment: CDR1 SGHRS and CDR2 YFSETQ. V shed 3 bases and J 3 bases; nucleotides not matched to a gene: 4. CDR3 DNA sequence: TGCGCCAGCAGCTCCGGGACAGGGGTTACAGATACGCAGTATTTT. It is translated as CASSSGTGVTDTQYF.

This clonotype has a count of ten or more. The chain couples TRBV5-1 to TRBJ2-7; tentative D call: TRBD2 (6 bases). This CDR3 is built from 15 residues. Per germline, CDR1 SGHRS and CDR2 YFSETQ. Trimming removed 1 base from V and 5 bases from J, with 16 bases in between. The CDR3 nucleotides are TGCGCCAGCAGCTTGAGCCCGGGAGTAGAGGACGAGCAGTACTTC. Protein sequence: CASSLSPGVEDEQYF.

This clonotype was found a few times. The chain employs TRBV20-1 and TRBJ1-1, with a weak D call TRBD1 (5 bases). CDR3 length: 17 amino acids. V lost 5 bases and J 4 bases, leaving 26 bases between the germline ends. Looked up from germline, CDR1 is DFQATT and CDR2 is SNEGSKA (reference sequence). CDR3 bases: TGCAGTGCTTTTTCCCCCGCGACAGCTGACGGGGGCACTGAAGCTTTCTTT. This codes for CSAFSPATADGGTEAFF.

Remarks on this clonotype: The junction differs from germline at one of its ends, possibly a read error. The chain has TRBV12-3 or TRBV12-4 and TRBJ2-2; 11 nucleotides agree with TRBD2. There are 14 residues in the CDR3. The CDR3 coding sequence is TGTGCCAGCGGGAGACTAGCGGGAACCGGGGAGCGGTTTTTT. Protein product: CASGRLAGTGERFF.

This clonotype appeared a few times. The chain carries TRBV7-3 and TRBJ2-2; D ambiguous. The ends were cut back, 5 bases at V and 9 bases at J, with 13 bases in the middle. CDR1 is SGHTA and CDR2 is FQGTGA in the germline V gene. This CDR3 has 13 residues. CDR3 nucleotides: TGTGCCAGCAGCCCCTCCCAAGGCCGGGAGCTGTTTTTT. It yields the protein CASSPSQGRELFF. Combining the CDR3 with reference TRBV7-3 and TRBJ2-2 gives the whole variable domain GAGVSQTPSNKVTEKGKYVELRCDPISGHTALYWYRQSLGQGPEFLIYFQGTGAADDSGLPNDRFFAVRPEGSVSTLKIQRTERGDSAVYLCASSPSQGRELFFGEGSRLTVL.

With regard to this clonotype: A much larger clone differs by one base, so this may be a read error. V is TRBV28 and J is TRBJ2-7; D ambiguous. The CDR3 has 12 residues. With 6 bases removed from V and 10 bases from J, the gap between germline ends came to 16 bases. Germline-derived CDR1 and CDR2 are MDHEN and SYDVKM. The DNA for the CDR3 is TGTGCCAGCAGCCATCCAAACGGAGTTCAGTACTTC. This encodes CASSHPNGVQYF.

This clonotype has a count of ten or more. The CDR3: CSARDLGQAQETQYF. CDR3 nucleotides: TGCAGTGCTAGAGATCTGGGTCAGGCTCAAGAGACCCAGTACTTC. The V call is TRBV20-1, the J call TRBJ2-5, with D uncertain. The CDR3 runs to 15 residues. Trimming shortened V by 0 bases and J by 2 bases, and 13 bases separated the two germline ends. CDR1 is DFQATT and CDR2 is SNEGSKA in the germline V gene (reference sequence).